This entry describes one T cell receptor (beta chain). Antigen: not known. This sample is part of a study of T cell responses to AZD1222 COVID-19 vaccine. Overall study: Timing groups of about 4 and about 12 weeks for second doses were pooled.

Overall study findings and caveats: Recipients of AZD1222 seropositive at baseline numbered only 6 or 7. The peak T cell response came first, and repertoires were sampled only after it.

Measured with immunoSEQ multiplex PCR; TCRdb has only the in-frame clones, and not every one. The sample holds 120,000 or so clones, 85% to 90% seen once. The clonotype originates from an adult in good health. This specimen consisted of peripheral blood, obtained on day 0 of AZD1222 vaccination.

CDR3 sequence (DNA): TGTGCCAGCAGCTCGGGACAGGGAGGGTACACTGAAGCTTTCTTT. It yields the protein CASSSGQGGYTEAFF. The J gene is TRBJ1-1, the V gene TRBV5-5, with 9 bases aligning to TRBD1. After removal of 3 bases from V and 3 bases from J, the junction contained 6 bases not matched to a gene. This CDR3 is built from 15 residues. The germline V gene encodes CDR1 SGHKS and CDR2 YYEKEE (reference sequence).